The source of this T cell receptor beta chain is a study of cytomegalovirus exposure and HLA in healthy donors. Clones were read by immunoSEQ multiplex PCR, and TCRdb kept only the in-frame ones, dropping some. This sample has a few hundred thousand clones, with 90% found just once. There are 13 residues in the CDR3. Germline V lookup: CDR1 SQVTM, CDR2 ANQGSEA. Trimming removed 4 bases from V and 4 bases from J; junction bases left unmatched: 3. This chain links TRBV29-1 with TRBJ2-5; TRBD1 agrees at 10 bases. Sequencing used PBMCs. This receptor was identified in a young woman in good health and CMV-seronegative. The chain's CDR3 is CSVGQGAVETQYF. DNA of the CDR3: TGCAGCGTTGGACAGGGGGCGGTAGAGACCCAGTACTTC.